A selection of T cell receptor beta chains follows, all from one sample in a study of T cell responses to AZD1222 COVID-19 vaccine. Profiled with immunoSEQ multiplex PCR; TCRdb holds only in-frame clones, not every one. The sample carries 100,000 or so clones, around 90% recorded once. Sample: peripheral blood, taken on day 0 of AZD1222 vaccination. The origin of the receptors is an adult in good health. Each CDR3 is given with its conserved first and last residue. D genes are given only for firm matches. Some rows mark clone size as missing; the rest say once, few, many or name a class of expanded clone.

v_call: TRBV2; j_call: TRBJ1-4; clone_size: -; d_call: -; cdr3_aa: CASSGLEAEKLFF; cdr3_nt: TGTGCCAGCAGTGGTCTGGAAGCCGAAAAACTGTTTTTT
v_call: TRBV2; j_call: TRBJ2-7; clone_size: -; d_call: TRBD2; cdr3_aa: CASRGLAETYEQYF; cdr3_nt: TGTGCCAGCAGAGGACTAGCGGAGACCTACGAGCAGTACTTC
v_call: TRBV5-1; j_call: TRBJ2-2; clone_size: -; d_call: -; cdr3_aa: CASSLVLNSGSLSTGELFF; cdr3_nt: TGCGCCAGCAGCTTGGTTCTAAATTCGGGGTCTTTGAGCACCGGGGAGCTGTTTTTT
v_call: TRBV7-9; j_call: TRBJ2-7; clone_size: -; d_call: -; cdr3_aa: CASSSTEQYF; cdr3_nt: TGTGCCAGCAGCTCGACCGAGCAGTACTTC
v_call: TRBV28; j_call: TRBJ1-2; clone_size: -; d_call: -; cdr3_aa: CASGGGGGDYGYTF; cdr3_nt: TGTGCCAGCGGTGGGGGAGGAGGAGACTATGGCTACACCTTC
v_call: TRBV29-1; j_call: TRBJ2-2; clone_size: once; d_call: TRBD2; cdr3_aa: CSVESPSGSTGELFF; cdr3_nt: TGCAGCGTTGAAAGCCCTAGCGGGAGCACCGGGGAGCTGTTTTTT
v_call: TRBV7-3; j_call: TRBJ2-5; clone_size: -; d_call: TRBD1; cdr3_aa: CASSLSGTGEETQYF; cdr3_nt: TGTGCCAGCAGCTTAAGTGGGACAGGGGAAGAGACCCAGTACTTC
v_call: TRBV27; j_call: TRBJ2-1; clone_size: -; d_call: TRBD2; cdr3_aa: CASSVRTSVNEQFF; cdr3_nt: TGTGCCAGCAGTGTCCGGACTAGCGTCAATGAGCAGTTCTTC
v_call: TRBV12-3/TRBV12-4; j_call: TRBJ1-5; clone_size: -; d_call: -; cdr3_aa: CASTPGHNQPQHF; cdr3_nt: TGTGCCAGCACCCCCGGACACAATCAGCCCCAGCATTTT
v_call: TRBV28; j_call: TRBJ2-1; clone_size: -; d_call: -; cdr3_aa: CASRATGTYFVEQFF; cdr3_nt: TGTGCCAGCAGAGCCACCGGGACTTACTTCGTCGAGCAGTTCTTC
v_call: TRBV5-1; j_call: TRBJ1-3; clone_size: -; d_call: -; cdr3_aa: CASSLEWAGNTIYF; cdr3_nt: TGCGCCAGCAGCTTGGAATGGGCCGGAAACACCATATATTTT
v_call: TRBV6-1; j_call: TRBJ2-2; clone_size: -; d_call: TRBD2; cdr3_aa: CASSDAGDSRELFF; cdr3_nt: TGTGCCAGCAGTGACGCGGGAGACAGCAGGGAGCTGTTTTTT
v_call: TRBV6-4; j_call: TRBJ2-2; clone_size: -; d_call: TRBD2; cdr3_aa: CASTPLAAINTGELFF; cdr3_nt: TGTGCCAGCACCCCCCTAGCGGCCATAAACACCGGGGAGCTGTTTTTT
v_call: TRBV18; j_call: TRBJ1-1; clone_size: once; d_call: TRBD1; cdr3_aa: CASSQGQVVNTEAFF; cdr3_nt: TGTGCCAGCTCACAAGGACAGGTCGTGAACACTGAAGCTTTCTTT
v_call: TRBV7-8; j_call: TRBJ2-7; clone_size: -; d_call: TRBD2; cdr3_aa: CASSMSAGARYEQYF; cdr3_nt: TGTGCCAGCAGCATGTCAGCGGGAGCGCGGTACGAGCAGTACTTC
v_call: TRBV15; j_call: TRBJ2-1; clone_size: -; d_call: TRBD2; cdr3_aa: CATSRDGLADNEQFF; cdr3_nt: TGTGCCACCAGCAGAGATGGGCTAGCGGACAATGAGCAGTTCTTC
v_call: TRBV7-2; j_call: TRBJ2-1; clone_size: -; d_call: -; cdr3_aa: CASSDARLAAYNEQFF; cdr3_nt: TGTGCCAGCAGCGATGCAAGATTGGCCGCCTACAATGAGCAGTTCTTC
v_call: TRBV18; j_call: TRBJ2-7; clone_size: -; d_call: -; cdr3_aa: CASSPSGGKNEQYF; cdr3_nt: TGTGCCAGCTCACCGTCCGGGGGTAAAAACGAGCAGTACTTC
v_call: TRBV18; j_call: TRBJ2-5; clone_size: -; d_call: -; cdr3_aa: CASSPRFSGGETQYF; cdr3_nt: TGTGCCAGCTCACCAAGGTTTTCTGGGGGAGAGACCCAGTACTTC
v_call: TRBV11-2; j_call: TRBJ2-1; clone_size: -; d_call: -; cdr3_aa: CASSFTRNSYNEQFF; cdr3_nt: TGTGCCAGCAGCTTTACGCGGAACTCCTACAATGAGCAGTTCTTC
v_call: TRBV24-1; j_call: TRBJ2-1; clone_size: -; d_call: -; cdr3_aa: CATSDRPGLDDEQFF; cdr3_nt: TGTGCCACCAGTGACCGACCGGGGTTAGACGATGAGCAGTTCTTC
v_call: TRBV27; j_call: TRBJ2-4; clone_size: -; d_call: TRBD2; cdr3_aa: CASSPRLAGFAKNIQYF; cdr3_nt: TGTGCCAGCAGTCCCCGGCTAGCGGGATTTGCCAAAAACATTCAGTACTTC
v_call: TRBV6-5; j_call: TRBJ2-1; clone_size: -; d_call: TRBD2; cdr3_aa: CASYGGEYNEQFF; cdr3_nt: TGTGCCAGCTACGGGGGGGAATACAATGAGCAGTTCTTC
v_call: TRBV28; j_call: TRBJ2-3; clone_size: -; d_call: -; cdr3_aa: CASSLWASGTDTQYF; cdr3_nt: TGTGCCAGCAGTTTGTGGGCTAGCGGCACAGATACGCAGTATTTT
v_call: TRBV5-1; j_call: TRBJ1-3; clone_size: few; d_call: -; cdr3_aa: CASSSQRTADSGNTIYF; cdr3_nt: TGCGCCAGCAGCTCGCAAAGGACAGCAGACTCTGGAAACACCATATATTTT
v_call: TRBV3-1/TRBV3-2; j_call: TRBJ2-1; clone_size: -; d_call: TRBD2; cdr3_aa: CAILIAGVNEQFF; cdr3_nt: TGTGCCATCTTGATAGCGGGAGTCAATGAGCAGTTCTTC
v_call: TRBV24-1; j_call: TRBJ1-5; clone_size: medium-sized; d_call: TRBD1; cdr3_aa: CATSDFRTGEEEPQHF; cdr3_nt: TGTGCCACCAGTGATTTTCGGACAGGGGAAGAGGAGCCCCAGCATTTT
v_call: TRBV6-6; j_call: TRBJ1-2; clone_size: -; d_call: TRBD1; cdr3_aa: CASSYPDRLRHGYTF; cdr3_nt: TGTGCCAGCAGTTACCCGGACAGGCTGAGGCATGGCTACACCTTC
v_call: TRBV9; j_call: TRBJ2-7; clone_size: -; d_call: TRBD2; cdr3_aa: CASSHTPSGDYEQYF; cdr3_nt: TGTGCCAGCAGCCACACCCCTAGCGGTGACTACGAGCAGTACTTC
v_call: TRBV7-2; j_call: TRBJ2-4; clone_size: -; d_call: -; cdr3_aa: CASSLASGHQNIQYF; cdr3_nt: TGTGCCAGCAGCTTAGCGTCGGGACATCAAAACATTCAGTACTTC
v_call: TRBV7-3; j_call: TRBJ2-1; clone_size: -; d_call: TRBD1; cdr3_aa: CASSRGAGTGLNEQFF; cdr3_nt: TGTGCCAGCAGCCGAGGGGCGGGGACAGGGCTCAATGAGCAGTTCTTC
v_call: TRBV28; j_call: TRBJ2-1; clone_size: -; d_call: -; cdr3_aa: CASSSNEQFF; cdr3_nt: TGTGCCAGCAGTTCCAATGAGCAGTTCTTC
v_call: TRBV5-6; j_call: TRBJ1-1; clone_size: -; d_call: -; cdr3_aa: CASSFWGGMNTEAFF; cdr3_nt: TGTGCCAGCAGCTTTTGGGGGGGAATGAACACTGAAGCTTTCTTT
v_call: TRBV19; j_call: TRBJ1-1; clone_size: -; d_call: -; cdr3_aa: CASTTGPSTEAFF; cdr3_nt: TGTGCCAGTACAACAGGCCCTAGCACTGAAGCTTTCTTT
v_call: TRBV30; j_call: TRBJ2-3; clone_size: -; d_call: -; cdr3_aa: CAWSWGDTQYF; cdr3_nt: TGTGCCTGGAGTTGGGGGGATACGCAGTATTTT
v_call: TRBV7-3; j_call: TRBJ1-5; clone_size: once; d_call: -; cdr3_aa: CASSLGGRNQPQHF; cdr3_nt: TGTGCCAGCAGCTTGGGGGGGCGCAATCAGCCCCAGCATTTT
v_call: TRBV19; j_call: TRBJ1-1; clone_size: -; d_call: -; cdr3_aa: CASSVMGLGIKDMNTEAFF; cdr3_nt: TGTGCCAGTAGTGTCATGGGGCTCGGTATTAAGGACATGAACACTGAAGCTTTCTTT
v_call: TRBV27; j_call: TRBJ2-7; clone_size: -; d_call: TRBD1; cdr3_aa: CASNTDGQGSYEQYF; cdr3_nt: TGTGCCAGCAATACTGACGGACAGGGATCCTACGAGCAGTACTTC
v_call: TRBV3-1/TRBV3-2; j_call: TRBJ1-2; clone_size: -; d_call: -; cdr3_aa: CASSFRGLLYGYTF; cdr3_nt: TGTGCCAGCAGCTTCCGGGGCCTCCTCTATGGCTACACCTTC
v_call: TRBV30; j_call: TRBJ2-2; clone_size: -; d_call: TRBD1; cdr3_aa: CAWSVQGVATGELFF; cdr3_nt: TGTGCCTGGAGTGTACAGGGGGTGGCCACCGGGGAGCTGTTTTTT
v_call: TRBV5-4; j_call: TRBJ2-3; clone_size: once; d_call: -; cdr3_aa: CASSLSSGLTDTQYF; cdr3_nt: TGTGCCAGCAGCTTGAGTAGCGGTCTCACAGATACGCAGTATTTT
v_call: TRBV5-6; j_call: TRBJ2-1; clone_size: -; d_call: TRBD2; cdr3_aa: CASSRGGISSYNEQFF; cdr3_nt: TGTGCCAGCAGCCGCGGGGGGATTAGCTCCTACAATGAGCAGTTCTTC
v_call: TRBV29-1; j_call: TRBJ2-1; clone_size: few; d_call: TRBD2; cdr3_aa: CSAQTAGDNEQFF; cdr3_nt: TGCAGCGCTCAAACAGCGGGAGACAATGAGCAGTTCTTC
v_call: TRBV27; j_call: TRBJ1-4; clone_size: -; d_call: -; cdr3_aa: CASSLSEATNEKLFF; cdr3_nt: TGTGCCAGCAGTTTATCGGAAGCAACTAATGAAAAACTGTTTTTT
v_call: TRBV7-2; j_call: TRBJ1-3; clone_size: -; d_call: TRBD1; cdr3_aa: CASSLAPGDRGHLSGNTIYF; cdr3_nt: TGTGCCAGCAGCTTAGCCCCAGGGGACAGGGGTCACCTCTCTGGAAACACCATATATTTT
v_call: TRBV5-5; j_call: TRBJ2-5; clone_size: -; d_call: TRBD2; cdr3_aa: CASNFKVGGETQYF; cdr3_nt: TGTGCCAGCAATTTCAAGGTCGGGGGGGAGACCCAGTACTTC
v_call: TRBV4-1; j_call: TRBJ1-1; clone_size: -; d_call: -; cdr3_aa: CASSLVVGLGEAFF; cdr3_nt: TGCGCCAGCAGCCTGGTGGTGGGCCTCGGTGAAGCTTTCTTT
v_call: TRBV4-1; j_call: TRBJ2-7; clone_size: few; d_call: -; cdr3_aa: CASSQEDLTYEQYF; cdr3_nt: TGCGCCAGCAGCCAGGAGGACTTGACCTACGAGCAGTACTTC
v_call: TRBV2; j_call: TRBJ1-5; clone_size: -; d_call: -; cdr3_aa: CASRGDSNQPQHF; cdr3_nt: TGTGCCAGCAGAGGCGATAGCAATCAGCCCCAGCATTTT
v_call: TRBV6-5; j_call: TRBJ1-5; clone_size: -; d_call: -; cdr3_aa: CASIPTDSNQPQHF; cdr3_nt: TGTGCCAGCATCCCCACCGATAGCAATCAGCCCCAGCATTTT
v_call: TRBV27; j_call: TRBJ1-2; clone_size: -; d_call: -; cdr3_aa: CASSSGGGYGYTF; cdr3_nt: TGTGCCAGCAGTTCGGGGGGGGGATATGGCTACACCTTC
v_call: TRBV6-4; j_call: TRBJ2-1; clone_size: few; d_call: TRBD2; cdr3_aa: CASSTSGSSEQFF; cdr3_nt: TGTGCCAGCAGCACTAGCGGGAGTTCTGAGCAGTTCTTC
v_call: TRBV18; j_call: TRBJ2-7; clone_size: -; d_call: TRBD1; cdr3_aa: CASSPTGTGDYEQYF; cdr3_nt: TGTGCCAGCTCACCAACCGGGACAGGAGACTACGAGCAGTACTTC
v_call: TRBV28; j_call: TRBJ2-1; clone_size: -; d_call: TRBD2; cdr3_aa: CASSFLAGTYNEQFF; cdr3_nt: TGTGCCAGCAGTTTCCTAGCGGGAACCTACAATGAGCAGTTCTTC